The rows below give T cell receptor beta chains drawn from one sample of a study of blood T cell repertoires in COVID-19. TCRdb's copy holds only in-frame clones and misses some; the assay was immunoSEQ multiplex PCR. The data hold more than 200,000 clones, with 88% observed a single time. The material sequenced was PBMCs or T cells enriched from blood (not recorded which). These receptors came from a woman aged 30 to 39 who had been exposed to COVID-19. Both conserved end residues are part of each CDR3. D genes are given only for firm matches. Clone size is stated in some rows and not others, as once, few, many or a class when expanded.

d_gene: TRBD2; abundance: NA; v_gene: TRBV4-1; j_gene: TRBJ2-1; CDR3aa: CASSLRLAADEQFF; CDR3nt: TGCGCCAGCAGCCTAAGACTAGCGGCGGATGAGCAGTTCTTC
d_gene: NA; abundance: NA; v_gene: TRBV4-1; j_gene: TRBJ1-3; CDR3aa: CASSQKPLSGNTIYF; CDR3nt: TGCGCCAGCAGCCAGAAACCACTGTCTGGAAACACCATATATTTT
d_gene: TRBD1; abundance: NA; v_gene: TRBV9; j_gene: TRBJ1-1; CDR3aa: CASRRDSLNTEAFF; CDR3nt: TGTGCCAGCAGGAGGGACAGCCTGAACACTGAAGCTTTCTTT
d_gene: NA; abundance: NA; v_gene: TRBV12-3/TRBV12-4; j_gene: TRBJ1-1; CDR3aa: CASSFREGLEAFF; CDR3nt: TGTGCCAGCAGTTTCCGGGAGGGTTTGGAAGCTTTCTTT
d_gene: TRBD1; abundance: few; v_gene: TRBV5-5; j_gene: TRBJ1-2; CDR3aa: CASSLAETGIYGYTF; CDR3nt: TGTGCCAGCAGCTTGGCCGAGACAGGGATCTATGGCTACACCTTC
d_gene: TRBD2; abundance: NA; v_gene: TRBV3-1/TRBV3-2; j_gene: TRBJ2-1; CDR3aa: CASSPASGRSYNEQFF; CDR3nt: TGTGCCAGCAGCCCGGCTAGCGGGAGATCCTACAATGAGCAGTTCTTC
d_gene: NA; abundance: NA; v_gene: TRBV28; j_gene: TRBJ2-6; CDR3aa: CASKIPSGANVLTF; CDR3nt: TGTGCCAGCAAAATCCCGTCTGGGGCCAACGTCCTGACTTTC
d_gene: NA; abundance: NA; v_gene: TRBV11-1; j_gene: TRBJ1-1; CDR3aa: CASSYGGNTEAFF; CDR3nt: TGTGCCAGCAGCTATGGCGGAAACACTGAAGCTTTCTTT
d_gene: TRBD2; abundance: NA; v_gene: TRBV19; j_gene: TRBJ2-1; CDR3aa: CASSRGSGRSSYNEQFF; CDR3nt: TGTGCCAGTAGTAGAGGTAGCGGGAGGAGCTCCTACAATGAGCAGTTCTTC
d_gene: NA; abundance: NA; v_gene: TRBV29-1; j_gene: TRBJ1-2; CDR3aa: CSVVARGNYGYTF; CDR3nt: TGCAGCGTTGTAGCAAGGGGTAACTATGGCTACACCTTC
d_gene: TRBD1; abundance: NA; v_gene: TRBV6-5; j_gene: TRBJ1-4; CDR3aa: CASSYSGTVTEKLFF; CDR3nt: TGTGCCAGCAGTTACTCCGGGACAGTTACTGAAAAACTGTTTTTT
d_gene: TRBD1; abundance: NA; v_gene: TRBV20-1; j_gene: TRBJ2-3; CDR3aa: CSASRDRGGSTDTQYF; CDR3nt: TGCAGTGCTAGTCGGGACAGGGGTGGGTCCACAGATACGCAGTATTTT
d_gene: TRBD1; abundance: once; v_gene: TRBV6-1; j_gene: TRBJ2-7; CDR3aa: CASSETGGEQYF; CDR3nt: TGTGCCAGCAGTGAAACAGGGGGCGAGCAGTACTTC
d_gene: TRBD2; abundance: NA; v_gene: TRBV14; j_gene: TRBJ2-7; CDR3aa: CASSRRLAGVGGEQYF; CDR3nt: TGTGCCAGCAGCCGGAGACTAGCGGGAGTAGGGGGCGAGCAGTACTTC
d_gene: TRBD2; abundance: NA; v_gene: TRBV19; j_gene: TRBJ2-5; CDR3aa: CASRPPPGLDIFMETQYF; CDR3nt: TGTGCCAGTAGACCTCCACCGGGACTAGATATTTTCATGGAGACCCAGTACTTC
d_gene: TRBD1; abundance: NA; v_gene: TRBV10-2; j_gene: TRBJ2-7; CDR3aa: CASRTGGKGEQYF; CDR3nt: TGCGCCAGCAGGACAGGGGGGAAAGGCGAGCAGTACTTC
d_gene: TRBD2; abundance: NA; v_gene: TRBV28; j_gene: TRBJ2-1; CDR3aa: CASRPFGLAGGMDEQFF; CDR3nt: TGTGCCAGCAGGCCCTTCGGACTAGCGGGAGGTATGGATGAGCAGTTCTTC
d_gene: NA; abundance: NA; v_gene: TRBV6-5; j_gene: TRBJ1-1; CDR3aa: CASSYPGDTEAFF; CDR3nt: TGTGCCAGCAGTTACCCAGGGGACACTGAAGCTTTCTTT
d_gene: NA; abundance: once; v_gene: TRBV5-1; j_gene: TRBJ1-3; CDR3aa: CASSLAGNANTIYF; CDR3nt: TGCGCCAGCAGCTTGGCAGGGAATGCAAACACCATATATTTT
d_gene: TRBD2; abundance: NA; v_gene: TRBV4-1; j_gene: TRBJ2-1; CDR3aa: CASTPTSGRGNEQFF; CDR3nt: TGCGCCAGCACCCCGACTAGCGGGAGAGGGAATGAGCAGTTCTTC
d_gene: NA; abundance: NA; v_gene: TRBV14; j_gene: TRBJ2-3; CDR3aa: CASSQRKGVVDTQYF; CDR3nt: TGTGCCAGCAGCCAGAGGAAGGGGGTTGTAGATACGCAGTATTTT
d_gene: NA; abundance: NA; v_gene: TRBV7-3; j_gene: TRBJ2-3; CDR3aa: CASSFLRRDTQYF; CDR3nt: TGTGCCAGCAGCTTCCTGAGGAGAGATACGCAGTATTTT
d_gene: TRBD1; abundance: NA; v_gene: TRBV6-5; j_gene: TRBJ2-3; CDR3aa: CASSYQGQGSDTQYF; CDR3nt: TGTGCCAGCAGTTACCAAGGACAGGGGTCAGATACGCAGTATTTT
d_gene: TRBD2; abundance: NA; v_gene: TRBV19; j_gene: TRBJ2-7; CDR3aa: CASSTPSGPYYEQYF; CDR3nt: TGTGCCAGTAGCACTCCTAGCGGACCATACTACGAGCAGTACTTC
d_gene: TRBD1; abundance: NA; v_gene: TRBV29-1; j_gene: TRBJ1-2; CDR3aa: CSVEDGQGVLYGYTF; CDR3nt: TGCAGCGTTGAAGATGGACAGGGAGTTTTATATGGCTACACCTTC
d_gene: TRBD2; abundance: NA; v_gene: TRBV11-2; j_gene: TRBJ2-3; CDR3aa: CASSSLARTDTQYF; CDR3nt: TGTGCCAGCAGCTCACTAGCGCGCACAGATACGCAGTATTTT
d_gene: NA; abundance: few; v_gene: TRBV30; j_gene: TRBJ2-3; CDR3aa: CAWTLASTDTQYF; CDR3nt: TGTGCCTGGACACTAGCCAGCACAGATACGCAGTATTTT
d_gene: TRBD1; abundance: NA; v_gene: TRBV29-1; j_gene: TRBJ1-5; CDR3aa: CSVGDSSLSNQPQHF; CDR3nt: TGCAGCGTTGGGGACAGTTCCCTTAGCAATCAGCCCCAGCATTTT
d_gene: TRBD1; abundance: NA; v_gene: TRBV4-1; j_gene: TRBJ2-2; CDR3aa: CASSQRDRGTGELFF; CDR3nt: TGCGCCAGCAGCCAACGGGACAGGGGTACCGGGGAGCTGTTTTTT
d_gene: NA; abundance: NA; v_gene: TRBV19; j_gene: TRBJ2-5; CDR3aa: CASSPRRGRVQETQYF; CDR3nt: TGTGCCAGTAGTCCCCGGAGGGGAAGGGTCCAAGAGACCCAGTACTTC
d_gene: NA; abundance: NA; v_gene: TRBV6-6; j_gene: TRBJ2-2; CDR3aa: CASSYTAGELFF; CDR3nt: TGTGCCAGCAGTTACACAGCCGGGGAGCTGTTTTTT
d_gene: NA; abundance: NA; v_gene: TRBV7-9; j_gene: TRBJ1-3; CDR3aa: CASSSPGFSGNTIYF; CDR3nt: TGTGCCAGCAGCTCCCCAGGGTTCTCTGGAAACACCATATATTTT
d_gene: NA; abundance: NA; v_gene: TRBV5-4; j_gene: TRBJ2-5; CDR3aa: CASSLAVGAGTQYF; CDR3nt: TGTGCCAGCAGCTTGGCTGTGGGGGCTGGGACCCAGTACTTC
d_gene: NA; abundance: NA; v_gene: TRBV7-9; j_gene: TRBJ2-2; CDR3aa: CASSLGQGLATGELFF; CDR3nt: TGTGCCAGCAGCCTTGGTCAGGGGCTTGCCACCGGGGAGCTGTTTTTT
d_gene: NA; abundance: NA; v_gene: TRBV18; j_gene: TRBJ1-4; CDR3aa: CASSPRRGGEKLFF; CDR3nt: TGTGCCAGCTCACCTCGACGGGGGGGAGAAAAACTGTTTTTT
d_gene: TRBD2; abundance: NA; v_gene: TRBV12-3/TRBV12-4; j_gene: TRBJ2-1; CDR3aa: CASSGGLVNEQFF; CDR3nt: TGTGCCAGCAGTGGGGGACTAGTCAATGAGCAGTTCTTC
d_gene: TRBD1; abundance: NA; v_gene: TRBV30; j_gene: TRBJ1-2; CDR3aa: CAWIDRDYGYTF; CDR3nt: TGTGCCTGGATCGACAGGGACTATGGCTACACCTTC
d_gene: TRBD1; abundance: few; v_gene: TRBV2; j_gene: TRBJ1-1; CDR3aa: CASSGQGQNTEAFF; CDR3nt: TGTGCCAGCAGTGGACAGGGGCAGAACACTGAAGCTTTCTTT
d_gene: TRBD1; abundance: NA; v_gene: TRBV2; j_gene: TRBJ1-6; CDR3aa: CASSPGTGWGSPLHF; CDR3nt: TGTGCCAGCAGTCCGGGGACAGGCTGGGGTTCACCCCTCCACTTT
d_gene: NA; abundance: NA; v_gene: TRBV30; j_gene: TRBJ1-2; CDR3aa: CAWSMGRAGYTF; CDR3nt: TGTGCCTGGAGTATGGGCAGGGCTGGCTACACCTTC
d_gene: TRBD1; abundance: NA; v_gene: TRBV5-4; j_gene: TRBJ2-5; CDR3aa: CATMDRDRALRRQETQYF; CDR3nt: TGTGCCACAATGGACCGGGACAGGGCTCTCCGAAGGCAAGAGACCCAGTACTTC
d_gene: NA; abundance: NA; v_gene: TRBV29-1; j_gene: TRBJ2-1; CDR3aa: CSVEATFNEQFF; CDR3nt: TGCAGCGTTGAGGCGACTTTCAATGAGCAGTTCTTC
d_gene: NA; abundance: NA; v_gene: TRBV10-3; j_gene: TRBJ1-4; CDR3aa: CAISAGQGEKLFF; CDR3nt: TGTGCCATCAGTGCGGGACAAGGCGAAAAACTGTTTTTT
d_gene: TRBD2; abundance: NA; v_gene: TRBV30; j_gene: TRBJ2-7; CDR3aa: CAGTSAYEQYF; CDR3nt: TGTGCCGGGACTAGCGCCTACGAGCAGTACTTC
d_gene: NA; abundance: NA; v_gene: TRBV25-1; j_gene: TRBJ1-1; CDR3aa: CASSELQDGMGTEAFF; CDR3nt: TGTGCCAGCAGTGAACTTCAGGACGGGATGGGCACTGAAGCTTTCTTT
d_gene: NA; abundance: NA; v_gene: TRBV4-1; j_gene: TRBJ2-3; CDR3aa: CASSPLAADTQYF; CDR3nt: TGCGCCAGCAGCCCCTTAGCAGCAGATACGCAGTATTTT
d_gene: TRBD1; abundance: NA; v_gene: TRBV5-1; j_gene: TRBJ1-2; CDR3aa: CASSPTGDYGYTF; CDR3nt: TGCGCCAGCAGCCCGACAGGGGACTATGGCTACACCTTC
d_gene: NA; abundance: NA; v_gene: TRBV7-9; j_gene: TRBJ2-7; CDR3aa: CASSLGASYEQYF; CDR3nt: TGTGCCAGCAGCCTAGGAGCCTCCTACGAGCAGTACTTC
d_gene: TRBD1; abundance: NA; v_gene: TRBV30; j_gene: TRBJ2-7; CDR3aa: CAWSVSRGRYEQYF; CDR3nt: TGTGCCTGGAGTGTATCCAGGGGGCGCTACGAGCAGTACTTC